Described below is a single T cell receptor beta chain sequence and its context. This record belongs to a study of blood T cell repertoires in COVID-19. Study as a whole: Acute and convalescent COVID-19 samples came from the United States, Italy and Spain. The cDNA or gDNA used as material had been derived from T cells, B-cell-depleted T cells, or PBMCs.

The CDR3 runs to 12 residues. From germline, CDR1 is KGHDR and CDR2 SFDVKD. The ends lost 7 bases at V and 5 bases at J; junction bases unmatched: 0. In the original processing: Using reference gene primer amplification, nucleated cell counts were estimated. Sequencing used immunoSEQ multiplex PCR; TCRdb keeps in-frame clones, though not all of them. V, J and clone size are taken as reported in that table, and D and trimming were inferred from the DNA itself. Of 99,000 or so clones in the sample, 85% were seen once. The specimen was peripheral blood. The receptor comes from a man aged 50 to 60 with acute or convalescent COVID-19. J is TRBJ2-5 and V is TRBV24-1; 10 nucleotides align to TRBD1. CDR3 nucleotide sequence: TGTGCCACCAGGGGACAGGGGGAGACCCAGTACTTC. Residues: CATRGQGETQYF.